Described below is a single TCR beta chain sequence and its context. Its specific antigen is unknown. Base qualities are not at hand, and no much larger clone is one base apart. This sample stems from a study of shared clonotypes between healthy human individuals (TCRdb year 2020). In terms of the full investigation: The cohort included a few men and two women between 18 and 49 years of age. Each donor's leukapheresis produced roughly between roughly 0.85 and 10 billion PBMCs. To estimate repertoire size and how much clonotypes are shared between individuals, the study performed deep sequencing of blood TCR repertoires from roughly five healthy adults. To increase sequencing depth and limit assay-specific biases, TCR repertoire library preparation and sequencing were carried out by different laboratories using diverse techniques. For each donor, three plates each were used for CD4 naive and CD4 memory, two plates were used for CD8 naive, and one plate was used for CD8 memory. What the work shows at the level of the full study, not this receptor alone: Compared with non-shared clonotypes, the clonotypes found in all four sorted-subset donors had higher generation probabilities. Based on pairwise subsampling, the degree of clonotype sharing among donors was expected to be affected by sequencing depth. Rarefaction of sorted-subset datasets indicated incomplete sequencing despite the large sequencing depth. The small number of donors limited the genetic and exposure-history diversity represented. Across a few donors, around 5.4% of naive CD4, approximately 3.6% of naive CD8, approximately 2.5% of memory CD4, and around 0.4% of memory CD8 clonotypes were shared. Sampling was limited to blood, and TCR repertoires in tissue likely differ from TCR repertoires in blood. Estimated clonotype richness was generally larger for naive than for memory subsets.

Trimming at the junction amounts to 4 bases on V and 1 base on J, and the germline ends lie 19 bases apart. The germline V gene (reference sequence) gives CDR1 as MNHEY and CDR2 as SMNVEV. The cysteine opens and the phenylalanine closes a CDR3 of 17 amino acids. CDR3 DNA only is kept here, 51 bases in frame from base 1. TCR CDR3 regions were amplified from genomic DNA by multiplex PCR using the deep immunoSEQ assay. For each cell subset, the extracted genomic DNA was distributed evenly across all wells of several immunoSEQ 96-well plates, and each plate served as one replicate. Each replicate PCR for sorted subsets received about 0.2 ug genomic DNA, equal to roughly 30,000 T cell genomes. Purified libraries were quantified with a Qubit 3.0 fluorometer, sized on a Bioanalyzer 2100, and re-quantified with the KAPA Library Quantification kit. Every immunoSEQ 96-well plate was sequenced on a separate single-read 150-cycle Illumina NextSeq 550 flow cell. Under the source paper's analysis protocol: Because only junctional sequences without quality scores were contained in the immunoSEQ output, filtering matching that applied to full-length reads could not be performed. To assign V/J genes and CDR3, sequences were annotated against IMGT germline references using PyIR, a Python wrapper for IgBLAST v1.9. Any read was removed if the V/J assignment was weak (E-value above 1e-6), the CDR3 was missing, or the read contained stop codons, out-of-frame junctions, or ambiguous translated residues. V3J clonotypes were defined as sequences sharing the same inferred V gene, J gene, and CDR3 amino acid sequence. To compute the percentage overlap between repertoires, the number of shared unique clonotypes was divided by the size of the smaller repertoire. Three approaches were used to assess repertoire richness: RTK rarefaction, the Chao1 estimator, and Recon v2.1 estimates of unobserved clonotypes. Generation probabilities for all TCRbeta clonotypes obtained by the gDNA method from a handful of donors were computed using OLGA. TCRdb took this table from immuneACCESS and kept in-frame rearrangements with V and J called. Such tables lack part of the clones; where checked against another copy, unresolved V genes explain under half of the gap, and the rest is unexplained. The V and J calls and clone size were taken over from that table, and D and trimming were inferred from the DNA. The sample table lists roughly 530,000 clones, almost 97% of them with a count of one. The ten largest clones capture 0.06% of the sample.

Healthy HIV-negative adults with no recently reported acute infections or vaccinations were included as donors. Only Caucasian adults living in Nashville, Tennessee, USA were represented among the donors. CD4+ T cells were enriched by magnetic negative selection; naive cells were then positively selected on CD45RA, and the negative fraction formed the memory subset. Blood was collected by leukapheresis, and PBMCs were isolated by Ficoll-Histopaque density gradient centrifugation and then cryopreserved in liquid nitrogen vapor phase. Purity and quantity of every magnetically sorted T cell population were checked by analytical flow cytometry. Genomic DNA was isolated from every sorted fraction and measured by UV absorbance on a Nanodrop 2000c.

The chain links TRBV27 with TRBJ1-1; the D region possibly corresponds to TRBD1 (5 bases align). This TCR was recovered from a woman in her twenties or thirties in good health. Sequenced input: naive CD4+ T cells sorted from blood. The sample's cell subset or site label, in plain terms: CD45RA+ positively selected. The DNA sequence is as follows: TGTGCCAGCAGTTCCCCGGGACCGCCCTTAGGGAACACTGAAGCTTTCTTT. This encodes CASSSPGPPLGNTEAFF.